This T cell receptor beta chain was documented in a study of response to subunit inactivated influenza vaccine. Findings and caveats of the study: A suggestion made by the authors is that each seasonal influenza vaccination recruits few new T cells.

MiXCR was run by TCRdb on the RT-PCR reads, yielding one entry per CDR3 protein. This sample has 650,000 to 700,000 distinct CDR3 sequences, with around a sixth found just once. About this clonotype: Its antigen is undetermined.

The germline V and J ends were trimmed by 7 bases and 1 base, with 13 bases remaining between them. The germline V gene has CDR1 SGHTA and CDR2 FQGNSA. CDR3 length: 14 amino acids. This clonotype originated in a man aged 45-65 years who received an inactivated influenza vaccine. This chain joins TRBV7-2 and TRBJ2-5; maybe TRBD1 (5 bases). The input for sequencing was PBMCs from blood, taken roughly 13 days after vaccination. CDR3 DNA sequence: TGTGCCAGCAACCTTGTAGGGGTCCAAGAGACCCAGTACTTC. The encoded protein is CASNLVGVQETQYF.